This T cell receptor (beta chain) was sequenced in a study of T cells after yellow fever vaccination. Across the study: Where fractions had low cell numbers, libraries were prepared from them with the SMART-Seq v4 Ultra Low Input RNA kit. Whole-study results and caveats: Researchers noted that a small share of clonotypes showed up in both CD4 and CD8 compartments. Abundant bulk-derived clonotypes could contaminate FACS-sorted repertoires. A large majority of primary-vaccination clones showed up again after the booster (approximately 95% CD4, 75% to 90% CD8).

This clonotype showed up just a few times. Its antigen is unknown. In germline, CDR1 is SGHNT, CDR2 YENEEA. V was pared by 3 bases and J by 5 bases, with 8 bases of the junction left unmatched. This CDR3 is 16 amino acids long. MiXCR, run by TCRdb on the 5' RACE reads, gives a single entry per CDR3 protein. This sample carries roughly 500,000 distinct CDR3 sequences, 19% of them seen once, and the ten largest clones take roughly an eighth. This chain links TRBV11-3 with TRBJ2-7; 12 bases agree with TRBD2. This specimen consisted of PBMCs, obtained 15 days after the yellow fever booster vaccination. The TCR was taken from a man aged 25-45 years who received the YFV17D yellow fever vaccine. CDR3 sequence (DNA): TGTGCCAGCAGCTTTCGACTAGCGGGAGTAGAGCACGAGCAGTACTTC. It encodes CASSFRLAGVEHEQYF. The whole variable domain, remainder taken from reference TRBV11-3 and TRBJ2-7, is EAGVVQSPRYKIIEKKQPVAFWCNPISGHNTLYWYLQNLGQGPELLIRYENEEAVDDSQLPKDRFSAERLKGVDSTLKIQPAELGDSAVYLCASSFRLAGVEHEQYFGPGTRLTVT.